These 6 T cell receptor beta chains share one sample of origin, sequenced in a study of T cell responses to AZD1222 COVID-19 vaccine. The protocol was immunoSEQ multiplex PCR, while the TCRdb copy is restricted to in-frame clones and leaves out a portion. This sample has about 270,000 clones, with 94% found just once. The material sequenced was peripheral blood, taken 28 days after the second AZD1222 dose. The receptors shown here come from an adult who received the AZD1222 COVID-19 vaccine.

The chain couples TRBV28 to TRBJ1-4; the D gene is possibly TRBD1 (6 bases). Between the trimmed V and J ends, which lost 2 bases and 2 bases, there was a span of 21 bases. The germline gives CDR1 MDHEN, CDR2 SYDVKM. The CDR3 runs to 19 residues. CDR3 residues: CASSLRGPPRGRTNEKLFF. As DNA, the CDR3 is TGTGCCAGCAGTTTAAGGGGCCCCCCCAGGGGACGTACTAATGAAAAACTGTTTTTT.

Here the CDR3 DNA reads TGTGCCAGCACACAGGGCGGCGGGACCCAGTACTTC. Amino acids: CASTQGGGTQYF. The chain is built from TRBV2 and TRBJ2-5; D might be TRBD1 (6 bases). Looked up from germline, CDR1 is SNHLY and CDR2 is FYNNEI. The CDR3 totals 12 residues. V lost 7 bases and J lost 7, with 13 bases in between.

This rearrangement joins TRBV10-3 to TRBJ2-2; 7 bases agree with TRBD1. J was trimmed by 1 base and V by 2 bases; bases with no gene match: 1. Germline values: CDR1 ENHRY, CDR2 SYGVKD. The CDR3 length is 15 residues. This CDR3 reads CAISERTGNTGELFF. The CDR3 DNA is TGTGCCATCAGTGAGAGGACAGGGAACACCGGGGAGCTGTTTTTT.

This sequence joins TRBV19 and TRBJ2-7; the D call may be TRBD1 or TRBD2 (5 bases each). Looked up from germline, CDR1 is LNHDA and CDR2 is SQIVND (reference sequence). Trimming cost V 4 bases and J 7 bases, with 14 bases left between them. This CDR3 is built from 13 residues. The CDR3 reads CASSTGPANEQYF. As DNA, the CDR3 is TGTGCCAGTAGTACGGGACCTGCTAATGAGCAGTACTTC.

The rearrangement joins TRBV15 to TRBJ2-1; possible D gene TRBD1, 6 bases. V lost 1 base and J 7 bases, leaving 14 bases between the germline ends. CDR1 and CDR2 from the germline V gene are LNHNV and YYDKDF (reference sequence). The CDR3 length is 15 residues. The CDR3 sequence is CATSRGRGNLNEQFF. The CDR3 nucleotides are TGTGCCACCAGCAGAGGCAGGGGAAACTTAAATGAGCAGTTCTTC.

The chain recombines TRBV5-1 with TRBJ2-1, with 12 bases fitting TRBD1. V trimming: 4 bases; J trimming: 8 bases; junction bases outside the gene matches: 7. There are 15 residues in the CDR3. The germline gives CDR1 SGHRS, CDR2 YFSETQ. The chain's CDR3 is CASSPGQGAMDEQFF. Here the CDR3 DNA reads TGCGCCAGCAGCCCGGGACAGGGGGCGATGGATGAGCAGTTCTTC. The full variable domain, with the rest looked up from reference TRBV5-1 and TRBJ2-1, is KAGVTQTPRYLIKTRGQQVTLSCSPISGHRSVSWYQQTPGQGLQFLFEYFSETQRNKGNFPGRFSGRQFSNSRSEMNVSTLELGDSALYLCASSPGQGAMDEQFFGPGTRLTVL.